The sequence of this T cell receptor (beta chain) was determined in a study of T cells after yellow fever vaccination. This CDR3 contains 15 residues. CDR1 is KGHDR, CDR2 SFDVKD, per germline. With V trimmed by 5 bases and J by 8 bases, 6 bases remained unmatched. UMIs were added to TCR cDNA along with a universal primer site when it was made by 5'RACE template switching. Via MiXCR, TCRdb re-called the 5' RACE reads, giving one row per CDR3 protein. The sample yields about 320,000 distinct CDR3 sequences, approximately 12% seen once. This receptor was taken from a man between 18 and 35 years old who received the YFV17D yellow fever vaccine. The chain couples TRBV24-1 to TRBJ2-1; 12 bases are shared with TRBD1. Sample: CD4+ T cells sorted from PBMCs, taken 15 days after the yellow fever booster vaccination. CDR3 sequence reads: CATSGGQGARDEQFF. CDR3 nucleotides: TGTGCCACCAGTGGGGGACAGGGGGCTCGGGATGAGCAGTTCTTC.